In its sample, the clone carrying this T cell receptor (beta chain) ranks as medium-sized. In a multiplex PCR, 32 V and 13 J primers amplified TCR beta CDR3. TCRdb called the multiplex PCR reads again in MiXCR, with one record for every CDR3 protein. The profile shows some 11,000 distinct CDR3 sequences, approximately 20% of them singletons. Per the germline V gene, CDR1 is SGHTS and CDR2 is YDEGEE. The germline V and J ends were trimmed by 5 bases and 7 bases, with 19 bases remaining between them. The CDR3 has 15 amino acids. The sample belongs to a study of immune heterogeneity within non-small cell lung tumors. Template input was genomic DNA from bulk tumor (approximately 600 ng per sample). Several spatially distant biopsies were obtained per primary tumor intraoperatively. Undergoing curative surgery were patients whose non-small cell lung cancer was untreated and newly diagnosed.

The source material was lung tumor tissue. The TCR sequence derives from a man in his fifties or sixties with non-small cell lung cancer. The V and J genes are TRBV5-8 and TRBJ1-5; maybe TRBD1 (6 bases). CDR3 loop: CASSLEAVQGQPQHF. CDR3 DNA: TGTGCCAGCAGTCTCGAGGCAGTCCAGGGGCAGCCCCAGCATTTT.